This TCR beta chain was profiled in a study of Graves' ophthalmopathy and Graves' hyperthyroidism. The ends lost 7 bases at V and 1 base at J; junction bases unmatched: 1. There are 13 residues in the CDR3. In germline, CDR1 is ENHRY, CDR2 SYGVKD. Beta-chain TCR CDR3 regions were amplified from RNA transcripts. Investigators did first-round RT-PCR with HTBI primers, then second-round multiplex PCR. TCRdb re-derived calls from the multiplex PCR reads in MiXCR, one entry per CDR3 protein. The sample has approximately 380,000 distinct CDR3 sequences; approximately 21% are singletons. This clonotype occurred many times.

Source material: peripheral blood. This clonotype was obtained from a woman between 18 and 30 years old with stable Graves' hyperthyroidism. This sequence joins TRBV10-3 and TRBJ2-7; TRBD2 matches at 10 bases. In DNA, the CDR3 is TGTGCCATCAAGACTAGCGGGTCCTACGAGCAGTACTTC. Its protein is CAIKTSGSYEQYF.